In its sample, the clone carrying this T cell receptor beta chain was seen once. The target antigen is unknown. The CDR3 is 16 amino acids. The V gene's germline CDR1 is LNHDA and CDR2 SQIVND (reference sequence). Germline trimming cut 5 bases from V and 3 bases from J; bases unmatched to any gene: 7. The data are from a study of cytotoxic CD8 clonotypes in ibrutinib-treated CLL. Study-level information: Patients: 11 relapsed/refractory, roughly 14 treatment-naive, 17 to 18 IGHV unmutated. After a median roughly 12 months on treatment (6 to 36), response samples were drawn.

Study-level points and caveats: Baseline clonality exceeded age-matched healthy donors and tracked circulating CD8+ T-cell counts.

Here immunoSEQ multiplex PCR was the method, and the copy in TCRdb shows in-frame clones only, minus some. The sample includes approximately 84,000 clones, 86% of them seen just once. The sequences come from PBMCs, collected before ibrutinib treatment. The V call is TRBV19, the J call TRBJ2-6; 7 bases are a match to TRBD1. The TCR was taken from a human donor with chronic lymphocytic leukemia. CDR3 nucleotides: TGTGCCAGTAGTTTGCAACAGGGGAGTGGGGCCAACGTCCTGACTTTC. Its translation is CASSLQQGSGANVLTF.